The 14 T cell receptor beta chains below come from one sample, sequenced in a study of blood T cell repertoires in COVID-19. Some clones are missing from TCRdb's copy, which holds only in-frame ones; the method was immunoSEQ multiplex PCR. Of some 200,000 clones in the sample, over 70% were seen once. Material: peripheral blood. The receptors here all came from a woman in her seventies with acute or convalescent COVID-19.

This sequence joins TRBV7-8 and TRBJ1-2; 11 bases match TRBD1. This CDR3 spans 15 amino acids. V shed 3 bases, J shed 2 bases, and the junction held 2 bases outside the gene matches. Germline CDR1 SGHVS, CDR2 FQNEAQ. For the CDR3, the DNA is TGTGCCAGCAGCTTGGGGACAGGGGGGAACTATGGCTACACCTTC. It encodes CASSLGTGGNYGYTF.

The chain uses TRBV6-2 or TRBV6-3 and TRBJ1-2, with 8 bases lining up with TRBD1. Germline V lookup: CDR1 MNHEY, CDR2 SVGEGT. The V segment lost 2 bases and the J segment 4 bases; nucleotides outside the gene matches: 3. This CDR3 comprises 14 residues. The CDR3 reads CASSYDRGSYGYTF. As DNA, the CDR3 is TGTGCCAGCAGTTACGACAGGGGTTCCTATGGCTACACCTTC.

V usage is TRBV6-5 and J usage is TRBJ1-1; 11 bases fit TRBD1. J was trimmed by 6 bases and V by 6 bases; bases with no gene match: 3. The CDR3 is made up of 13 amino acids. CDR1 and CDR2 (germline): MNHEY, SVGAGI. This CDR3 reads CASRGQGASEAFF. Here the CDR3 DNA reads TGTGCCAGCAGAGGACAGGGGGCGTCTGAAGCTTTCTTT.

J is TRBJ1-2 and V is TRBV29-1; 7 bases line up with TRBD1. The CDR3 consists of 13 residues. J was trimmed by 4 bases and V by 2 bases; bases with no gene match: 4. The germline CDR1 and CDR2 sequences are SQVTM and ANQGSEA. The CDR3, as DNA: TGCAGCGTTGAAAGGGGGGACAGCTATGGCTACACCTTC. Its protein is CSVERGDSYGYTF.

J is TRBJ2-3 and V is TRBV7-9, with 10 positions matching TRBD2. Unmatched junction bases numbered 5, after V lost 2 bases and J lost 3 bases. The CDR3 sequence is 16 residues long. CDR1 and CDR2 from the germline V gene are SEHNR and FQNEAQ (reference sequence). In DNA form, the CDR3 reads TGTGCCAGCAGCTTACTAGCGGGGGTTAAGACAGATACGCAGTATTTT. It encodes CASSLLAGVKTDTQYF. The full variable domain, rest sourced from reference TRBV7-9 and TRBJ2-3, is DTGVSQNPRHKITKRGQNVTFRCDPISEHNRLYWYRQTLGQGPEFLTYFQNEAQLEKSRLLSDRFSAERPKGSFSTLEIQRTEQGDSAMYLCASSLLAGVKTDTQYFGPGTRLTVL.

The CDR3 protein is CASSADFRDRGNEKLFF. The CDR3 nucleotides read TGTGCCAGCAGCGCAGACTTCCGGGACAGGGGTAATGAAAAACTGTTTTTT. The chain recombines TRBV9 with TRBJ1-4, with 10 bases fitting TRBD1. J lost 4 bases, V lost 3 bases, and 9 bases had no gene match. The CDR3 length is 17 residues. From germline, CDR1 is SGDLS and CDR2 YYNGEE.

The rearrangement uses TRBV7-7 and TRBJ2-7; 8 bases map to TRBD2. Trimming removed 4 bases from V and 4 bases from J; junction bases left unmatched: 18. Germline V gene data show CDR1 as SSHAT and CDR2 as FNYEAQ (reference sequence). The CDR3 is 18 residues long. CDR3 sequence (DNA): TGTGCCAGCAGCTCCCAGCCTTACGGGGGGGCTGTCGATTACGAGCAGTACGTC. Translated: CASSSQPYGGAVDYEQYV.

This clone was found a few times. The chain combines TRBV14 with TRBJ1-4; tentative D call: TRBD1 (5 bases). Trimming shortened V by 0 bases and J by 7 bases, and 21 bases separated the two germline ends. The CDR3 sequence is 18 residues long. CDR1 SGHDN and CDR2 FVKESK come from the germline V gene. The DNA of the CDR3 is TGTGCCAGCAGCCAAGAAACTCCGTCCGGGACTGTGGTTGAAAAACTGTTTTTT. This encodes CASSQETPSGTVVEKLFF. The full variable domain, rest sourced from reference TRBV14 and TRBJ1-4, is EAGVTQFPSHSVIEKGQTVTLRCDPISGHDNLYWYRRVMGKEIKFLLHFVKESKQDESGMPNNRFLAERTGGTYSTLKVQPAELEDSGVYFCASSQETPSGTVVEKLFFGSGTQLSVL.

The CDR3 DNA reads as TGTGCCAGCAGCGTAGCTACCGGGACAGGGGAAGGGGAGCAGTTCTTC. Encoded protein: CASSVATGTGEGEQFF. V gene TRBV9 combines with J gene TRBJ2-1; 10 nucleotides agree with TRBD1. The CDR3 is 16 residues long. Trimming removed 0 bases from V and 10 bases from J; junction bases left unmatched: 10. Per germline, CDR1 SGDLS and CDR2 YYNGEE.

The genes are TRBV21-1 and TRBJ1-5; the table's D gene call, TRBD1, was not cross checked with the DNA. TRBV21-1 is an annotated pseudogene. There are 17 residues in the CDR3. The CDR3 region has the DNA TGTGCCAGCTGTTACCGGGACAGGGGGCTATACAATCAGCCCCAGCATTTT. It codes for CASCYRDRGLYNQPQHF.

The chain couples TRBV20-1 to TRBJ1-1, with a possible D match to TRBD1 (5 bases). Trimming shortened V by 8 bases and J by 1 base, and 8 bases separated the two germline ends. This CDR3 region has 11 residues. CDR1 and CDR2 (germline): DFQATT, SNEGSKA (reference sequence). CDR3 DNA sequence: TGCAGTCCTCAGGGGAACACTGAAGCTTTCTTT. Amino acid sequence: CSPQGNTEAFF.

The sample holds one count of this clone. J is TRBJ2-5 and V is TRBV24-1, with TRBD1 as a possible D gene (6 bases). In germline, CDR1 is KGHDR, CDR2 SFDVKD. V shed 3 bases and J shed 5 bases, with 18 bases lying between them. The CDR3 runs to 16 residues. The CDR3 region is CATSDPGAAGGETQYF. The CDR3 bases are TGTGCCACCAGTGATCCAGGGGCGGCGGGTGGGGAGACCCAGTACTTC.

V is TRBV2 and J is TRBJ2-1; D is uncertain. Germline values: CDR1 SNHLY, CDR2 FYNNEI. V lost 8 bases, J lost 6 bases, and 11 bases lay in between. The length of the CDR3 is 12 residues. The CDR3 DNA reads TGTGCCAGCCGCAATTTCGGCAATGAGCAGTTCTTC. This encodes CASRNFGNEQFF.

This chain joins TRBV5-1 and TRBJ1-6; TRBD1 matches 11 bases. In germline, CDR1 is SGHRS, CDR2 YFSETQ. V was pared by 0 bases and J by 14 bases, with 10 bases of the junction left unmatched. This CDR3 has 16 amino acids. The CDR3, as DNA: TGCGCCAGCAGCTTGGCCGGGACAGGGGGTACTCTCACCCTCCACTTT. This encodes CASSLAGTGGTLTLHF.